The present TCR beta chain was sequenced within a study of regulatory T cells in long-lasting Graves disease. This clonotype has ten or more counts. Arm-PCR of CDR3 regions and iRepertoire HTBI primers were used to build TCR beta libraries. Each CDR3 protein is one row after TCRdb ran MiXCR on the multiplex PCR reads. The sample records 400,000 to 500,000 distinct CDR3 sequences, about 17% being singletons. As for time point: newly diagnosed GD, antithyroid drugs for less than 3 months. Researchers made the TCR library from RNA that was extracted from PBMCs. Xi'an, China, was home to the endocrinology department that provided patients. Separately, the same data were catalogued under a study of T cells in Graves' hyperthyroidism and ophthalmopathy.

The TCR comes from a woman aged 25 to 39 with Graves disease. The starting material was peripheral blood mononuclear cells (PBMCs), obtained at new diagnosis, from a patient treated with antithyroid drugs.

The CDR3 DNA is TGTGCCAGCAGTTCCATCGGGACAGGGGGCAATTATGAGCAGTTCTTC. It is translated as CASSSIGTGGNYEQFF. The chain joins TRBV27 to TRBJ2-1; the match to TRBD1 covers 12 bases. The germline V gene has CDR1 MNHEY and CDR2 SMNVEV (reference sequence). This CDR3 is 16 amino acids long. The J segment lost 8 bases and the V segment lost 4 bases, leaving 9 bases of the junction unmatched.